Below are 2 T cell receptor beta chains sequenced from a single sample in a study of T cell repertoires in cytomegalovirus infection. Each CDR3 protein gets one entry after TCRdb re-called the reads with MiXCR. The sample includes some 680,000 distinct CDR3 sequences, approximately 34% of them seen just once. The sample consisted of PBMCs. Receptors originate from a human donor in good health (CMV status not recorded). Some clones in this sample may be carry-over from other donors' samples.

CDR3 residues: CASSPFPIRSGANVLTF. The CDR3 DNA reads TGTGCCAGCTCACCATTTCCTATACGCTCTGGGGCCAACGTCCTGACTTTC. The V and J genes are TRBV18 and TRBJ2-6; D is uncertain. This CDR3 has 17 residues. Germline V lookup: CDR1 KGHSH, CDR2 LQKENI. Trimming shortened V by 2 bases and J by 0 bases, and 11 bases separated the two germline ends.

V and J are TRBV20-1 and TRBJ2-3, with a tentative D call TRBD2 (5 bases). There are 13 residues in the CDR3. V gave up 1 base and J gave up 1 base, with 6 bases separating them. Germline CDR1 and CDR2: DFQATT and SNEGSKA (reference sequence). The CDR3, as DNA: TGCAGTGCTAGAGCGGAGGGCACAGATACGCAGTATTTT. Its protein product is CSARAEGTDTQYF.